This T cell receptor (beta chain) was observed in a study of cytomegalovirus exposure and HLA in healthy donors. General observations from the study: Later analysis associated a missense DCLRE1C variant with TCR beta V- and J-gene trimming.

Trimming cost V 6 bases and J 4 bases, with 19 bases left between them. In germline, CDR1 is LNHDA, CDR2 SQIVND (reference sequence). This CDR3 has 15 residues. A note on this clone: Its antigen is undetermined.

The primer mix had 60 Vbeta and 13 Jbeta primers. Profiled with immunoSEQ multiplex PCR; TCRdb holds only in-frame clones, not every one. The sample lists 160,000 or so clones, less than 90% occurring once. The V call is TRBV19, the J call TRBJ2-7, with D maybe TRBD2 (6 bases). Sequencing was done on a sample of PBMCs. This sequence was found in a man aged 50 to 59 in good health and CMV-seropositive. CDR3 residues: CASSAGTGWGYEQYF. CDR3 in DNA: TGTGCCAGTAGCGCCGGGACTGGGTGGGGTTACGAGCAGTACTTC.